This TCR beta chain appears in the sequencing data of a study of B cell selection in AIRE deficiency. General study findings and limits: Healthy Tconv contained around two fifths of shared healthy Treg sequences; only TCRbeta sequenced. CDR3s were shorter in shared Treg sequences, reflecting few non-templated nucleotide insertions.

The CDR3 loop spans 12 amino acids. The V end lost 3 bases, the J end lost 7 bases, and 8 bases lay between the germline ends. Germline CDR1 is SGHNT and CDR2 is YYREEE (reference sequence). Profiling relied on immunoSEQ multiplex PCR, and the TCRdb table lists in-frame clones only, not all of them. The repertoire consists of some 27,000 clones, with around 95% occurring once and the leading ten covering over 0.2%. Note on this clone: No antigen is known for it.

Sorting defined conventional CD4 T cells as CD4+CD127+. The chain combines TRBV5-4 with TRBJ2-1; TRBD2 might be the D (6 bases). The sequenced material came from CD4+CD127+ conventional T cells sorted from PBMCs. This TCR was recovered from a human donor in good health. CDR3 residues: CASSWDFNEQFF. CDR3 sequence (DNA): TGTGCCAGCAGCTGGGACTTTAATGAGCAGTTCTTC.